The 10 T cell receptor beta chains below come from one sample, sequenced in a study of blood T cell repertoires in COVID-19. This table comes from immunoSEQ multiplex PCR, and its TCRdb copy is limited to in-frame clones, with some not included. The table includes hundreds of thousands of clones, 88% detected once. The sample consisted of peripheral blood. The source is a human donor in a cohort sampled during active COVID-19.

This chain links TRBV12-3 or TRBV12-4 with TRBJ1-5; TRBD1 is a possible D gene (6 bases). The CDR3 contains 13 residues. V was trimmed by 5 bases and J by 5 bases, leaving 10 bases between them. In nucleotides, the CDR3 is TGTGCCAGCAGTCTAAGACAGGATCAGCCCCAGCATTTT. Protein sequence: CASSLRQDQPQHF.

This clone was seen once. The chain uses TRBV23-1 and TRBJ1-2; no firm D call. TRBV23-1 is annotated as an ORF whose role is uncertain. Trimming cost V 3 bases and J 2 bases, with 10 bases left between them. The CDR3 runs 14 residues. The CDR3 DNA reads as TGCGCCAGCAGTCACGGCAGGTCAAACTATGGCTACACCTTC. Protein: CASSHGRSNYGYTF.

The CDR3 protein is CAGWDRGEGGYTF. Written as DNA, the CDR3 is TGTGCCGGCTGGGACAGGGGAGAGGGAGGCTACACCTTC. The chain employs TRBV19 and TRBJ1-2, with 10 bases identical to TRBD1. The CDR3 contains 13 residues. CDR1 and CDR2 from the germline V gene are LNHDA and SQIVND (reference sequence). V trimming: 11 bases; J trimming: 8 bases; junction bases outside the gene matches: 11.

V is TRBV24-1 and J is TRBJ1-5, with unresolved D. This CDR3 region has 15 residues. V was shortened by 5 bases and J by 0 bases, with 10 bases between the two germline ends. Germline V gene sequence: CDR1 KGHDR, CDR2 SFDVKD. CDR3 DNA sequence: TGTGCCACCAGTGCGTCTAGCCTTAGCAATCAGCCCCAGCATTTT. The encoded protein is CATSASSLSNQPQHF.

This sequence joins TRBV28 and TRBJ1-5; D remains unclear. CDR3 length: 12 residues. CDR1 is MDHEN and CDR2 is SYDVKM in the germline V gene. Trimming shortened V by 7 bases and J by 4 bases, and 8 bases separated the two germline ends. Written as DNA, the CDR3 is TGTGCCAGCAATGCGCCGAATCAGCCCCAGCATTTT. Residues: CASNAPNQPQHF.

The chain links TRBV6-6 to TRBJ2-3; D ambiguous. The CDR3 has 12 residues. Germline V CDR1 and CDR2: MNHNY, SVGAGI (reference sequence). Between the trimmed V and J ends, which lost 8 bases and 0 bases, there was a span of 6 bases. CDR3 nucleotide sequence: TGTGCCAGCTCCCTTAGCACAGATACGCAGTATTTT. Amino acid sequence: CASSLSTDTQYF.

This chain joins TRBV6-6 and TRBJ1-3; D is ambiguous. Germline CDR1 is MNHNY and CDR2 is SVGAGI (reference sequence). V was cut by 0 bases and J by 0 bases, with 3 bases left in between. CDR3 size: 14 residues. The CDR3 coding sequence is TGTGCCAGCAGTTACTCGTACTCTGGAAACACCATATATTTT. Its protein is CASSYSYSGNTIYF.

The chain joins TRBV20-1 to TRBJ1-2, with 8 bases fitting TRBD1. CDR3 length: 11 amino acids. The germline CDR1 and CDR2 sequences are DFQATT and SNEGSKA (reference sequence). V shed 5 bases and J 5 bases; nucleotides not matched to a gene: 1. CDR3 bases: TGCAGTGCTTGGACAGGGTATGGCTACACCTTC. Protein product: CSAWTGYGYTF.

The CDR3 region is CASRQGRYGYTF. DNA for the CDR3: TGTGCCAGCAGGCAGGGAAGGTATGGCTACACCTTC. The chain employs TRBV2 and TRBJ1-2; D might be TRBD1 (5 bases). The CDR3 is made up of 12 amino acids. Germline CDR1 reads SNHLY; CDR2 reads FYNNEI. Trimming shortened V by 6 bases and J by 5 bases, and 10 bases separated the two germline ends.

This clone was picked up one time. This chain joins TRBV14 and TRBJ2-1; TRBD1 aligns across 9 bases. The V gene end was trimmed by 1 base and the J gene end by 11 bases; junction bases not matched to a gene: 15. Germline V gene lookup returns CDR1 SGHDN and CDR2 FVKESK. The CDR3 is 17 amino acids. CDR3: CASSQAVGQGPYRQQFF. DNA for the CDR3: TGTGCCAGCAGCCAAGCGGTGGGACAGGGCCCTTACCGGCAGCAGTTCTTC. Full variable domain (remainder filled in from reference TRBV14 and TRBJ2-1): EAGVTQFPSHSVIEKGQTVTLRCDPISGHDNLYWYRRVMGKEIKFLLHFVKESKQDESGMPNNRFLAERTGGTYSTLKVQPAELEDSGVYFCASSQAVGQGPYRQQFFGPGTRLTVL.